These T cell receptor beta chains were read from a single sample in a study of blood T cell repertoires in COVID-19. Generated by immunoSEQ multiplex PCR, the TCRdb table keeps only in-frame clones and is missing some. The table has about 180,000 clones, about 86% seen once. The sample was peripheral blood. The receptor set was obtained from a man in his forties or fifties with active or convalescent COVID-19. Each CDR3 is given with its conserved first and last residue. D genes are given only for firm matches. The listing skips clone size in some rows; elsewhere it reads once, few, many or a size class.

D	V	J	size	DNA	CDR3
-	TRBV5-6	TRBJ1-3	-	TGTGCCAGCAGCTTGGCGGGAGAAGAGAACACCATATATTTT	CASSLAGEENTIYF
-	TRBV9	TRBJ1-5	-	TGTGCCAGCAGCGTATGGGGCGGAGAACGCAATCAGCCCCAGCATTTT	CASSVWGGERNQPQHF
-	TRBV20-1	TRBJ2-3	-	TGCAGTGCTAGTCGACTAGATCAACGGCCCACAGATACGCAGTATTTT	CSASRLDQRPTDTQYF
TRBD1	TRBV18	TRBJ1-4	-	TGTGCCAGCTCACCAAGGTCAGGACAGGGTAATGAAAAACTGTTTTTT	CASSPRSGQGNEKLFF
-	TRBV20-1	TRBJ2-3	-	TGCAGTGCTAGGTCCGGAGATACGCAGTATTTT	CSARSGDTQYF
TRBD1	TRBV5-6	TRBJ1-6	few	TGTGCCAGCAGCTCCGGACAGGGAAATTCACCCCTCCACTTT	CASSSGQGNSPLHF
TRBD1	TRBV3-1/TRBV3-2	TRBJ1-5	-	TGTGCCAGCAGCCAGACGACAGGGTTCAATCAGCCCCAGCATTTT	CASSQTTGFNQPQHF
-	TRBV5-4	TRBJ2-7	-	TGTGCCAGCAGCCCCCGGGAGACCTACGAGCAGTACTTC	CASSPRETYEQYF
-	TRBV6-1	TRBJ2-1	-	TGTGCCAGCAGTGAAATCGGCAGGGAAAATGAGCAGTTCTTC	CASSEIGRENEQFF
-	TRBV7-7	TRBJ2-1	once	TGTGCTAGCAGCTTAAACACCGTCTTAAATGAGCAGTTCTTC	CASSLNTVLNEQFF
TRBD2	TRBV2	TRBJ2-1	-	TGTGCCAGCAGTGTCGGCGGGGGGGCCTACAATGAGCAGTTCTTC	CASSVGGGAYNEQFF
TRBD2	TRBV4-1	TRBJ2-5	-	TGCGCCAGCAGCCAAGGGGATAGCGGGGGACCCCAAGAGACCCAGTACTTC	CASSQGDSGGPQETQYF
TRBD2	TRBV6-4	TRBJ2-1	-	TGTGCCAGCAGTGACTCATGGGGGGGTTACAATGAGCAGTTCTTC	CASSDSWGGYNEQFF
TRBD1	TRBV30	TRBJ1-2	once	TGTGCCTGGAGAAGAACAGGGGGCGATGGCTACACCTTC	CAWRRTGGDGYTF
-	TRBV27	TRBJ1-1	few	TGTGCCAGCAGTTTAAGGAATACAGGAACTGAAGCTTTCTTT	CASSLRNTGTEAFF
-	TRBV6-5	TRBJ1-5	-	TGTGCCAGCAGGACGGACAGTCTTAGCAATCAGCCCCAGCATTTT	CASRTDSLSNQPQHF
-	TRBV28	TRBJ1-2	-	TGTGCCAGCAGGGCGGGACGGATTTACGGCTACACCTTC	CASRAGRIYGYTF
-	TRBV11-2	TRBJ1-1	-	TGTGCCAGCAGCTCGGTGCGGGGGGTCGGCACTGAAGCTTTCTTT	CASSSVRGVGTEAFF
-	TRBV19	TRBJ2-1	-	TGTGCCAGTAGTATAGACCTCGGACTAATCCACTCCTACAATGAGCAGTTCTTC	CASSIDLGLIHSYNEQFF
TRBD1	TRBV6-5	TRBJ2-5	-	TGTGCCAGCAGCTTACGACAGGGGTACCAAGAGACCCAGTACTTC	CASSLRQGYQETQYF
-	TRBV11-2	TRBJ2-7	-	TGTGCCAGCAGCTTAGATGCTTCCAGGGTTGGCTACGAGCAGTACTTC	CASSLDASRVGYEQYF
TRBD2	TRBV7-3	TRBJ2-1	-	TGTGCCAGCAGCTTCGGAGCGGGGGAGCAGTTCTTC	CASSFGAGEQFF
-	TRBV19	TRBJ1-2	-	TGTGCCAGTAGTCCCTCCAGGGGAACTAACTATGGCTACACCTTC	CASSPSRGTNYGYTF
TRBD1	TRBV27	TRBJ2-3	-	TGTGCCAGCAGAGGGGCCAGGGACAGCGGCACAGATACGCAGTATTTT	CASRGARDSGTDTQYF
-	TRBV6-6	TRBJ1-2	-	TGTGCCAGCAGCTACAAAGACAGGAATATGGTCGGCTACACCTTC	CASSYKDRNMVGYTF
TRBD2	TRBV7-3	TRBJ2-1	once	TGTGCCAGCAGCTTAATGGGCGGGAGGATCGGCAATGAGCAGTTCTTC	CASSLMGGRIGNEQFF
-	TRBV11-3	TRBJ1-1	-	TGTGCCAGCAGCACCGTGGGGACCGGGACAGAAGCTTTCTTT	CASSTVGTGTEAFF
TRBD1	TRBV4-3	TRBJ1-6	-	TGCGCCAGCAGCCCGGGACAGGGTAATTCACCCCTCCACTTT	CASSPGQGNSPLHF
TRBD1	TRBV24-1	TRBJ2-1	-	TGTGCCACCAGTGACCCATTACAGGGGCAGGTGGGCAATGAGCAGTTCTTC	CATSDPLQGQVGNEQFF
TRBD1	TRBV6-5	TRBJ1-1	-	TGTGCCAGCCTGCGCCCCGGGACAGATGAAGCTTTCTTT	CASLRPGTDEAFF
TRBD2	TRBV15	TRBJ2-7	-	TGTGCCACCAGCAGAGCACTAGCGGGAGCCTACGAGCAGTACTTC	CATSRALAGAYEQYF
-	TRBV5-1	TRBJ2-6	-	TGCGCCAGCAGCTTGTTCGGGTCTGGGGCCAACGTCCTGACTTTC	CASSLFGSGANVLTF
-	TRBV15	TRBJ2-5	few	TGTGCCACCAGCAGAGAGGAGGAGACCCAGTACTTC	CATSREEETQYF
-	TRBV11-2	TRBJ1-2	-	TGTGCCAGCAGCTTAGTTGCGGGACCAAGCTATGGCTACACCTTC	CASSLVAGPSYGYTF
-	TRBV7-2	TRBJ1-2	-	TGTGCCAGCAGTCTCGACAGCGTAAATGGCTACACCTTC	CASSLDSVNGYTF
TRBD1	TRBV5-4	TRBJ2-1	-	TGTGCCAGCAGCTCCCGGGACAGGGTGACCAATGAGCAGTTCTTC	CASSSRDRVTNEQFF
TRBD2	TRBV14	TRBJ2-2	once	TGTGCCAGCAGCCAAGGACTAGCGGGAGTGATCACCGGGGAGCTGTTTTTT	CASSQGLAGVITGELFF
-	TRBV7-6	TRBJ2-1	-	TGTGCCAGCACCCTATTCGGTAGCAGCAACAATGAGCAGTTCTTC	CASTLFGSSNNEQFF
TRBD1	TRBV24-1	TRBJ2-6	-	TGTGCCACCAGCCGGACAGGCGCTGGGGCCAACGTCCTGACTTTC	CATSRTGAGANVLTF